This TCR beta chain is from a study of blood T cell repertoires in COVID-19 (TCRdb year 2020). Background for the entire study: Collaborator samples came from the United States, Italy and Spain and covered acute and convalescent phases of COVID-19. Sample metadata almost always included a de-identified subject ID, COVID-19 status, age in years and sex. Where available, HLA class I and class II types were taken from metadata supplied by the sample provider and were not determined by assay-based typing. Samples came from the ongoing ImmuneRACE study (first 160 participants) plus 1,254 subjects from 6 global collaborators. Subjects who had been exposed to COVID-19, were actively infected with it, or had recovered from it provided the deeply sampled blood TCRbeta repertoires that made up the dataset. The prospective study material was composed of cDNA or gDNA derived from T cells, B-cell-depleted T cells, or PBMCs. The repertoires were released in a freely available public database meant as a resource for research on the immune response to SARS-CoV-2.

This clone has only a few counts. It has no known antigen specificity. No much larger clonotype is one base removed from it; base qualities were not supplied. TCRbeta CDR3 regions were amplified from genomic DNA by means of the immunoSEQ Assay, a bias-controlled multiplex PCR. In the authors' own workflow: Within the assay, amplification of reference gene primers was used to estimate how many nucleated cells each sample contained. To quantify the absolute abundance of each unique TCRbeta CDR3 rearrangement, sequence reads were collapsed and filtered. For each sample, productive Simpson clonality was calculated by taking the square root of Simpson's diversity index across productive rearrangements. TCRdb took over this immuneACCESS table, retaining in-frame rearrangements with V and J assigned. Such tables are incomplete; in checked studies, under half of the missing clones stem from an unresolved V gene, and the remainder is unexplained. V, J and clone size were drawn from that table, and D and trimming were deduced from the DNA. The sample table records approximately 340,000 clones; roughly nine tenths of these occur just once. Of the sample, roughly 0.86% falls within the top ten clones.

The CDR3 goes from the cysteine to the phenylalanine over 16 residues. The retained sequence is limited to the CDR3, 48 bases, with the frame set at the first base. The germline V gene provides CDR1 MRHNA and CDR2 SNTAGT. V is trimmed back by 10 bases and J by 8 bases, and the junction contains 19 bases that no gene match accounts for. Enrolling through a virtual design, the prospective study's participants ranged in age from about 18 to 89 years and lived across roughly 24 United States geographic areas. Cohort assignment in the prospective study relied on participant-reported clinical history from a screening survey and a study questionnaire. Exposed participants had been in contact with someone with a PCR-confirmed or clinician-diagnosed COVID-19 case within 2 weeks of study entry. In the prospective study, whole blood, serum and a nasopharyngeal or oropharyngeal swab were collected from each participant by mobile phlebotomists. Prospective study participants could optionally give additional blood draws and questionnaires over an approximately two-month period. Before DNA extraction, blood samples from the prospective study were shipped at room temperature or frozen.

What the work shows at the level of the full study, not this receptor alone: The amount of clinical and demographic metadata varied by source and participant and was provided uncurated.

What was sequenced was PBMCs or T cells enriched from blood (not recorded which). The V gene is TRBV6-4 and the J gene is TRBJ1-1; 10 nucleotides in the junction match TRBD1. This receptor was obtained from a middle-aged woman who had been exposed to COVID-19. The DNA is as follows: TGTGCCAACTCAAACCCAACCGGGACAGGGGAGGGCGAAGCTTTCTTT. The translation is CANSNPTGTGEGEAFF.